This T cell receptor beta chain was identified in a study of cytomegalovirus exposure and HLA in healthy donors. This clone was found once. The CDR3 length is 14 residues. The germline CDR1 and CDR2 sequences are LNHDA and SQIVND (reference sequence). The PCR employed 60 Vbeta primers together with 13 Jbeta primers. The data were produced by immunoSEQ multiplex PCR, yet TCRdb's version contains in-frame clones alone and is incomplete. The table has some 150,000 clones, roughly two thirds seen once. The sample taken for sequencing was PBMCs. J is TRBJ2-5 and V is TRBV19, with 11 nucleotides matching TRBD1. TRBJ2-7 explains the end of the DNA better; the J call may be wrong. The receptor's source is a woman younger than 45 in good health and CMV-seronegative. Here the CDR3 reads CASSIGTGGYEQYF. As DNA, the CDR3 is TGTGCCAGTAGTATTGGGACAGGGGGCTACGAGCAGTACTTC.